The 20 T cell receptor beta chains below were found in one sample sequenced in a study of shared clonotypes between healthy human individuals. Method: immunoSEQ multiplex PCR; TCRdb's copy keeps in-frame clones and lacks some. Of 950,000 to 1,100,000 clones in the sample, under 80% are singletons; the top ten hold 1.5%. The sequenced sample was memory CD4+ T cells sorted from blood. Subset indicated: CD45RA-negative fraction. Every receptor here comes from a man between 18 and 29 years old in good health.

Here the CDR3 DNA reads TGTGCCAGTAGCCGCCTGACGGGAGGGGTCATTCAGTACTTC. The encoded protein is CASSRLTGGVIQYF. The chain links TRBV19 to TRBJ2-4; the match to TRBD2 covers 8 bases. With V trimmed by 6 bases and J by 9 bases, 10 bases remained unmatched. The CDR3 contains 14 residues. CDR1 and CDR2 from the germline V gene are LNHDA and SQIVND (reference sequence).

The rearrangement links TRBV28 to TRBJ2-5; TRBD2 agrees at 9 bases. Germline CDR1 and CDR2: MDHEN and SYDVKM. CDR3 length: 15 residues. The trim removed 2 bases at V and 5 bases at J, leaving 6 bases unmatched. CDR3 sequence reads: CASSLRRGGRETQYF. The CDR3 DNA sequence: TGTGCCAGCAGTTTAAGGCGGGGGGGCCGCGAGACCCAGTACTTC.

Details on this clone: This same CDR3 is encoded by further DNA sequences in the sample. The rearrangement links TRBV5-1 to TRBJ2-7, with 10 nucleotides matching TRBD1. V lost 7 bases to trimming and J lost 2 bases; unmatched junction nucleotides: 6. The CDR3 is 14 residues long. The V gene's germline CDR1 is SGHRS and CDR2 YFSETQ. Here the CDR3 reads CASRRGQGAYEQYF. CDR3 nucleotides: TGCGCCAGCCGCCGCGGACAGGGGGCCTACGAGCAGTACTTC.

The chain uses TRBV6-1 and TRBJ1-1, with 10 bases matching TRBD1. Germline CDR1 reads MNHNS; CDR2 reads SASEGT. This CDR3 has 15 amino acids. Losses at the gene ends were 7 bases for V and 1 base for J; bases not matched to a gene: 6. In nucleotides, the CDR3 is TGTGCCAGCACCTCGAGGGACAGGGGGAACACTGAAGCTTTCTTT. It translates to CASTSRDRGNTEAFF.

Here the CDR3 reads CASSSHWDPSDTQYF. CDR3 DNA sequence: TGTGCCAGCAGCTCACACTGGGACCCCTCAGATACGCAGTATTTT. The chain carries TRBV11-2 and TRBJ2-3; D is possibly TRBD1 or TRBD2 (5 bases each). Deletions cut 4 bases from V and 4 bases from J, with 15 bases between. Germline CDR1 SGHAT, CDR2 FQNNGV. The length of the CDR3 is 15 residues.

This clone has ten or more counts. This chain uses TRBV14 with TRBJ1-1, with D hard to call. Trimming took 2 bases from V and 1 from J, leaving 8 bases between them. The CDR3 contains 14 residues. Germline V gives CDR1 SGHDN, CDR2 FVKESK. The CDR3 DNA follows: TGTGCCAGCAGCCAACGGACTCGGAACACTGAAGCTTTCTTT. Its protein is CASSQRTRNTEAFF.

This clone was found a few times. The same CDR3 also results from other DNA sequences found in this sample. This rearrangement joins TRBV9 to TRBJ1-4, with 10 bases lining up with TRBD1. Germline-derived CDR1 and CDR2 are SGDLS and YYNGEE. CDR3 length equals 14 residues. Germline trimming cut 0 bases from V and 8 bases from J; bases unmatched to any gene: 1. The CDR3 region has the DNA TGTGCCAGCAGCGTAGGGACAGGGGGGGAAAAACTGTTTTTT. Encoded protein: CASSVGTGGEKLFF.

V is TRBV4-1 and J is TRBJ2-2; 7 nucleotides agree with TRBD2. Germline trimming cut 0 bases from V and 7 bases from J; bases unmatched to any gene: 8. This CDR3 region has 16 residues. Germline V CDR1 and CDR2: MGHRA, YSYEKL. The CDR3 reads CASSQEDPSGYGELFF. In DNA, the CDR3 is TGCGCCAGCAGCCAAGAAGATCCTAGCGGATACGGGGAGCTGTTTTTT.

The genes are TRBV29-1 and TRBJ2-1; no clear D gene. Germline-derived CDR1 and CDR2 are SQVTM and ANQGSEA. V lost 5 bases and J 6 bases, leaving 11 bases between the germline ends. The CDR3 is 12 amino acids. The CDR3 loop reads CSVLRTGNEQFF. CDR3 DNA: TGCAGCGTTTTACGGACGGGCAATGAGCAGTTCTTC.

This sequence joins TRBV7-2 and TRBJ1-2; D not certain. From germline, CDR1 is SGHTA and CDR2 FQGNSA. V was shortened by 5 bases and J by 4 bases, with 11 bases between the two germline ends. CDR3 size: 13 residues. The CDR3 nucleotides read TGTGCCAGCAGCCTTACTTATCTCTATGGCTACACCTTC. Encoded protein: CASSLTYLYGYTF. Filled out from reference TRBV7-2 and TRBJ1-2, the complete variable domain reads GAGVSQSPSNKVTEKGKDVELRCDPISGHTALYWYRQSLGQGLEFLIYFQGNSAPDKSGLPSDRFSAERTGGSVSTLTIQRTQQEDSAVYLCASSLTYLYGYTFGSGTRLTVV.

V is TRBV5-1 and J is TRBJ1-4; 7 positions agree with TRBD1. Germline V lookup: CDR1 SGHRS, CDR2 YFSETQ. This CDR3 is 16 amino acids long. The trim removed 1 base at V and 3 bases at J, leaving 6 bases unmatched. The CDR3 is CASSLTGAASNEKLFF. For the CDR3, the DNA is TGCGCCAGCAGCTTGACAGGGGCCGCTTCTAATGAAAAACTGTTTTTT.

The V and J genes are TRBV12-2 and TRBJ2-5; the table gives TRBD2 as D, unverified against the DNA. TRBV12-2 is marked as a pseudogene. This CDR3 region has 15 residues. The CDR3, as DNA: TGTGCAAGTCGGCTAGCGGGAGGGCCTTTGGAGACCCAGTACTTC. The encoded protein is CASRLAGGPLETQYF.

A single count supports this clone. The chain links TRBV5-1 to TRBJ2-7; D possibly matches TRBD1 or TRBD2 (5 bases each). This CDR3 region has 14 residues. The germline V gene encodes CDR1 SGHRS and CDR2 YFSETQ. Trimming took off 0 bases at V and 6 bases at J, with 13 bases between the two ends. The CDR3 spells CASSLAGTELEQYF. The CDR3 DNA sequence: TGCGCCAGCAGCTTGGCCGGGACGGAACTCGAGCAGTACTTC.

This clone has a handful of counts. This chain connects TRBV19 to TRBJ1-2; 7 bases match TRBD1. Germline V gene sequence: CDR1 LNHDA, CDR2 SQIVND (reference sequence). This CDR3 comprises 15 residues. V lost 5 bases, J lost 0 bases, and 6 bases stayed unmatched. CDR3 region: CASSPGTATNYGYTF. Written as DNA, the CDR3 is TGTGCCAGTAGTCCGGGGACAGCTACTAACTATGGCTACACCTTC.

This clone was counted a few times. The CDR3 region is CASSEEGTGGNEQFF. CDR3 nucleotide sequence: TGTGCCAGCAGTGAAGAAGGGACAGGGGGGAATGAGCAGTTCTTC. The genes are TRBV2 and TRBJ2-1; TRBD1 matches 11 bases. J gave up 7 bases and V 1 base, and 3 bases lay outside the gene matches. The CDR3 runs to 15 residues. The germline gives CDR1 SNHLY, CDR2 FYNNEI.

The CDR3 nucleotides are TGTGCCTGGAGTGTAGTGGGTACAGATACGCAGTATTTT. As protein: CAWSVVGTDTQYF. J is TRBJ2-3 and V is TRBV30; D call uncertain. Germline CDR1 and CDR2: GTSNPN and SVGIG (reference sequence). V was shortened by 0 bases and J by 3 bases, with 7 bases between the two germline ends. This CDR3 contains 13 residues.

This chain uses TRBV2 with TRBJ2-5; 8 bases align to TRBD1. Germline lookup yields CDR1 SNHLY and CDR2 FYNNEI. The CDR3 sequence is 13 residues long. V was clipped by 5 bases and J by 6 bases; unmatched bases: 5. CDR3 DNA sequence: TGTGCCAGCAGTCCAGGGGGCGTTAAGACCCAGTACTTC. This encodes CASSPGGVKTQYF.

The CDR3 spells CAISIGQGQGDTQYF. The CDR3, as DNA: TGTGCCATCAGTATAGGACAGGGGCAAGGGGATACGCAGTATTTT. J is TRBJ2-3 and V is TRBV10-3; 9 nucleotides align to TRBD1. Germline loops: CDR1 ENHRY, CDR2 SYGVKD. V was clipped by 5 bases and J by 6 bases; unmatched bases: 9. This CDR3 contains 15 residues.

This clone was seen only a few times. V and J are TRBV28 and TRBJ2-5, with TRBD2 identical over 9 bases. Germline-derived CDR1 and CDR2 are MDHEN and SYDVKM. CDR3 length equals 20 residues. With V trimmed by 3 bases and J by 2 bases, 19 bases remained unmatched. CDR3 coding DNA: TGTGCCAGCAGTTTCCTTTCGCGGGGGGGCAGGCCCTTTATTCAAGAGACCCAGTACTTC. Protein product: CASSFLSRGGRPFIQETQYF.

This clone occurred a few times. This chain joins TRBV30 and TRBJ1-2; TRBD1 might be the D (6 bases). The V gene lost 0 bases and the J gene lost 1 base, with 12 bases spanning the gap. CDR1 and CDR2 from the germline V gene are GTSNPN and SVGIG (reference sequence). The CDR3 has 15 amino acids. CDR3 sequence: CAWSVPGAGNYGYTF. In nucleotides, the CDR3 is TGTGCCTGGAGTGTACCGGGGGCGGGTAACTATGGCTACACCTTC.